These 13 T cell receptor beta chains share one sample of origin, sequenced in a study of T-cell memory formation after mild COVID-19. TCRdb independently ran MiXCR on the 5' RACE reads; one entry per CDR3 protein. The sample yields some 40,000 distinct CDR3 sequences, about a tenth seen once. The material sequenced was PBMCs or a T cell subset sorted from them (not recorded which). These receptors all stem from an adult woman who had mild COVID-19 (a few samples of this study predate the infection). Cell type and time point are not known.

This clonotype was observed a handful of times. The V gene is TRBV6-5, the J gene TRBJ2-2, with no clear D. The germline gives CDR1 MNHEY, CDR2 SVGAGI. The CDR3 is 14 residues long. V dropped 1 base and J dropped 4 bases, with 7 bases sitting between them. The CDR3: CASSYLLTTGELFF. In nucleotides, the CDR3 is TGTGCCAGCAGTTACTTATTAACCACCGGGGAGCTGTTTTTT.

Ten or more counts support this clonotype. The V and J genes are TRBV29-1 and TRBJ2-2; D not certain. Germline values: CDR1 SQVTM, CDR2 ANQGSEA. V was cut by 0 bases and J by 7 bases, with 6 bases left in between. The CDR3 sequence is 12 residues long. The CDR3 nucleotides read TGCAGCGTTGAAGAGATCGGCGGGGAGCTGTTTTTT. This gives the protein CSVEEIGGELFF.

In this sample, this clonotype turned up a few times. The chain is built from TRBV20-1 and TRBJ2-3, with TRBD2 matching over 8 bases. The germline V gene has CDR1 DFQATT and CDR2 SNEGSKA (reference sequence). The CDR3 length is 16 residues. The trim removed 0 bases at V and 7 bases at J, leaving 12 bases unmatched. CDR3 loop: CSARDQLSGSKYTQYF. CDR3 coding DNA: TGCAGTGCTAGAGATCAGTTGAGCGGGAGTAAATATACGCAGTATTTT.

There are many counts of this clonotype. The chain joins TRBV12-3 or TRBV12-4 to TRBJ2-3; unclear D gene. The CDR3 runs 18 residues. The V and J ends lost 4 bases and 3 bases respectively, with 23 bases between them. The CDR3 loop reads CASSSRFSPEGRTDTQYF. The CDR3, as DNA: TGTGCCAGCAGTTCTCGATTTTCCCCGGAAGGTCGTACAGATACGCAGTATTTT.

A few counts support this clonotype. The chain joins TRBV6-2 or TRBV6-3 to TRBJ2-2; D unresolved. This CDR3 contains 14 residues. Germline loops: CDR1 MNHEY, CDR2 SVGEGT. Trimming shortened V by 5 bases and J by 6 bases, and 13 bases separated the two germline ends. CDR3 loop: CASSTSRTAGELFF. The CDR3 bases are TGTGCCAGCAGTACAAGTCGGACGGCCGGGGAGCTGTTTTTT.

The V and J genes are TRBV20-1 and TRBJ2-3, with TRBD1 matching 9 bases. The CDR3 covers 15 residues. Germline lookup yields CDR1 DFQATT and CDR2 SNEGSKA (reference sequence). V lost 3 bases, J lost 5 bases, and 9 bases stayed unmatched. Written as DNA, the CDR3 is TGCAGTGCTAGGTGGGACAGGGTAGGTGAAGATACGCAGTATTTT. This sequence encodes CSARWDRVGEDTQYF.

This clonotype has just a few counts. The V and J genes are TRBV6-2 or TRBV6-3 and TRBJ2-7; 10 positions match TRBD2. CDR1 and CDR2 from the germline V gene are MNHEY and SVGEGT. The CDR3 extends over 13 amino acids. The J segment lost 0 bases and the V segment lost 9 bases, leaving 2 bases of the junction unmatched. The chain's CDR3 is CASTSGDSYEQYF. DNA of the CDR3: TGTGCCAGTACTAGCGGGGACTCCTACGAGCAGTACTTC.

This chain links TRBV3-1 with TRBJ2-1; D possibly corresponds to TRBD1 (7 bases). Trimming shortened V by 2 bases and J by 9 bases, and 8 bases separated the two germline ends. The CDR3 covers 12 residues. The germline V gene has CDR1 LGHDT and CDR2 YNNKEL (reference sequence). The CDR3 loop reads CASSQQGGEQFF. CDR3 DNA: TGTGCCAGCAGCCAACAGGGGGGTGAGCAGTTCTTC.

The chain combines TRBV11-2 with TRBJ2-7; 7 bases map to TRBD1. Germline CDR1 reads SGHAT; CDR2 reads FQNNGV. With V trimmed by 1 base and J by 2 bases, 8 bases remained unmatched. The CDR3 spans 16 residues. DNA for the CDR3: TGTGCCAGCAGCTTAGCTTGGACAGGCTTTACCTACGAGCAGTACTTC. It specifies CASSLAWTGFTYEQYF.

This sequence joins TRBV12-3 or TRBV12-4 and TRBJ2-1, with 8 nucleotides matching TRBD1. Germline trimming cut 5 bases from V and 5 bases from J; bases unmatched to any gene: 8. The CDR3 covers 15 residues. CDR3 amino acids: CASSPPTGANNEQFF. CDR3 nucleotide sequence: TGTGCCAGCAGTCCGCCGACAGGGGCAAACAATGAGCAGTTCTTC.

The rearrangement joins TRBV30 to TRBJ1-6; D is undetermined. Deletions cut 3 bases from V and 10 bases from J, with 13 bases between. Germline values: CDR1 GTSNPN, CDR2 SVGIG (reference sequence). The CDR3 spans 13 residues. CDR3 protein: CAWRSSSSSPLHF. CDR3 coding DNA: TGTGCCTGGAGAAGCAGTTCTTCCTCACCCCTCCACTTT.

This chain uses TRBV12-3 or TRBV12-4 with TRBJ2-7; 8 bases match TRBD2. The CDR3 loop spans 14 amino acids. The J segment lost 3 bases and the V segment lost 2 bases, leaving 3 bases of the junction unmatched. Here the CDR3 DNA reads TGTGCCAGCAGTTTAACTAGCGGCCACTACGAGCAGTACTTC. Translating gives CASSLTSGHYEQYF.

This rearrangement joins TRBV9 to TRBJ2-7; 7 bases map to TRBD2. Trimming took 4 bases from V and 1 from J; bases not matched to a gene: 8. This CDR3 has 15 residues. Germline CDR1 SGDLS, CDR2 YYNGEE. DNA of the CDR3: TGTGCCAGCAGCATGGCTAGCGGATCGTCCTACGAGCAGTACTTC. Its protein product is CASSMASGSSYEQYF. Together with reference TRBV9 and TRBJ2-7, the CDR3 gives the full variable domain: DSGVTQTPKHLITATGQRVTLRCSPRSGDLSVYWYQQSLDQGLQFLIQYYNGEERAKGNILERFSAQQFPDLHSELNLSSLELGDSALYFCASSMASGSSYEQYFGPGTRLTVT.